This T cell receptor (beta chain) was captured in a study of shared clonotypes between healthy human individuals. Measured with immunoSEQ multiplex PCR; TCRdb has only the in-frame clones, and not every one. The sample yields 100,000 or so clones, about 70% seen once. This CDR3 comprises 15 residues. Germline lookup yields CDR1 SGDLS and CDR2 YYNGEE. V was clipped by 4 bases and J by 6 bases; unmatched bases: 9. Sequencing was done on a sample of memory CD8+ T cells sorted from blood. The subset was: CD45RO+ cells pooled with CCR7-negative TemRA cells. The TCR originated in a woman aged 30 to 39 in good health. The rearrangement links TRBV9 to TRBJ2-7; 11 bases fit TRBD2. DNA of the CDR3: TGTGCCAGCAGCCCGGGACTAGCGGAGGTCCCCGAGCAGTACTTC. It is translated as CASSPGLAEVPEQYF. The full variable domain, rest sourced from reference TRBV9 and TRBJ2-7, is DSGVTQTPKHLITATGQRVTLRCSPRSGDLSVYWYQQSLDQGLQFLIQYYNGEERAKGNILERFSAQQFPDLHSELNLSSLELGDSALYFCASSPGLAEVPEQYFGPGTRLTVT.